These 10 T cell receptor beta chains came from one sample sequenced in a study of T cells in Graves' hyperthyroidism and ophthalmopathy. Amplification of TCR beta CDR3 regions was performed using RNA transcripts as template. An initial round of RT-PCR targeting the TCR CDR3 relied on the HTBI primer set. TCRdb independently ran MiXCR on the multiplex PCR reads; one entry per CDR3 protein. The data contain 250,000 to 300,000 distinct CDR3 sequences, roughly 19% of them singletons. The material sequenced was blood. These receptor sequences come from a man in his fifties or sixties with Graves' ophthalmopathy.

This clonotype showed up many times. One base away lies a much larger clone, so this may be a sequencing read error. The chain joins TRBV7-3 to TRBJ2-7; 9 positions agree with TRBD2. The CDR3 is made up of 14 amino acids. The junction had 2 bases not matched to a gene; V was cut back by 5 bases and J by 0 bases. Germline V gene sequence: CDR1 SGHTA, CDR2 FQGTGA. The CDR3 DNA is TGTGCCAGCAGCCGTAGCGGGAGCTCCTACGAGCAGTACTTC. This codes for CASSRSGSSYEQYF.

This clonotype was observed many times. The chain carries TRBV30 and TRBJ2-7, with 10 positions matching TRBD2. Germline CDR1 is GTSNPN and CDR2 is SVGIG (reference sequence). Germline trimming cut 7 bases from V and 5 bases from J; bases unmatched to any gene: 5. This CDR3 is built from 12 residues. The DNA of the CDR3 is TGTGCCTTAGCGGGAGGTGGCGACGAGCAGTACTTC. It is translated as CALAGGGDEQYF. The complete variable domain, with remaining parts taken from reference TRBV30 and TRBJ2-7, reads SQTIHQWPATLVQPVGSPLSLECTVEGTSNPNLYWYRQAAGRGLQLLFYSVGIGQISSEVPQNLSASRPQDRQFILSSKKLLLSDSGFYLCALAGGGDEQYFGPGTRLTVT.

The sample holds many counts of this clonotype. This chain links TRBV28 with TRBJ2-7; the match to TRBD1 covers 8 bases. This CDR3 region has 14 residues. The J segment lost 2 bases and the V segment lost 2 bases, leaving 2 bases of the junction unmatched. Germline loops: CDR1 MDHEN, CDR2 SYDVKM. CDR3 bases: TGTGCCAGCAGTTTACAGGGGGCTACCTACGAGCAGTACTTC. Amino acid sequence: CASSLQGATYEQYF.

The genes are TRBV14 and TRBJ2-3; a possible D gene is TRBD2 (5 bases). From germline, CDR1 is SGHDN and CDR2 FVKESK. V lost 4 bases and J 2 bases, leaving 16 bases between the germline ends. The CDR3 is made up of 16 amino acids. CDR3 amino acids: CASSPGNSRITDTQYF. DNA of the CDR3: TGTGCCAGCAGCCCGGGGAACAGCAGAATCACAGATACGCAGTATTTT.

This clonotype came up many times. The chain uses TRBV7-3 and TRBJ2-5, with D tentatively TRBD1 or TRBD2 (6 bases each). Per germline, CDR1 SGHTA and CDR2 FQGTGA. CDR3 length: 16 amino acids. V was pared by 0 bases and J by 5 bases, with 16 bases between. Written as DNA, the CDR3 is TGTGCCAGCAGCTTAACGTTAGGGGGACTGGGGGAGACCCAGTACTTC. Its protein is CASSLTLGGLGETQYF.

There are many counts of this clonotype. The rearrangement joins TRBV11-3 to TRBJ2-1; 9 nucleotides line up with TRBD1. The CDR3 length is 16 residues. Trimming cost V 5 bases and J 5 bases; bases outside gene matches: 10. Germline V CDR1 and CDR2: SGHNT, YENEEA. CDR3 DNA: TGTGCCAGCAGCACGGACAGGGGCACGTCTAACAATGAGCAGTTCTTC. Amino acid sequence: CASSTDRGTSNNEQFF.

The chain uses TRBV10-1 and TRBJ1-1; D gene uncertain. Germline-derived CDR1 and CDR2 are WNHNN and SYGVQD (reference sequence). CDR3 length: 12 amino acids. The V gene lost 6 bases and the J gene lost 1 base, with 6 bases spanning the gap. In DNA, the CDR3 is TGCGCCAGCAGCCCACGGAACACTGAAGCTTTCTTT. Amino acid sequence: CASSPRNTEAFF.

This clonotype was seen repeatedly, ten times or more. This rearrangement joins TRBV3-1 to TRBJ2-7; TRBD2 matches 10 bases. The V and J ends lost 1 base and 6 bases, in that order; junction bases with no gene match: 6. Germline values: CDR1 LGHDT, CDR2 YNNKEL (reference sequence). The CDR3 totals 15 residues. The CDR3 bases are TGTGCCAGCAGCCAAGTGGCAGCGGGAGGGTCCGAGCAGTACTTC. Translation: CASSQVAAGGSEQYF.

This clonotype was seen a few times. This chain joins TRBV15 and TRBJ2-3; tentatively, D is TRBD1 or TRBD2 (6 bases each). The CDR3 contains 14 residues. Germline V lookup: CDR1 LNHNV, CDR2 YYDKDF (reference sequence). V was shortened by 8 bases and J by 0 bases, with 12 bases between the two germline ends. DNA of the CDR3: TGTGCCACCCGGGGGCCCGAGAGCACAGATACGCAGTATTTT. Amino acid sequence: CATRGPESTDTQYF.

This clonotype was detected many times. This CDR3 is CASRSRGPGETQYF. The DNA for the CDR3 is TGTGCCAGCAGGTCTAGGGGGCCTGGCGAGACCCAGTACTTC. The chain combines TRBV11-2 with TRBJ2-5; 7 bases match TRBD1. Germline CDR1 is SGHAT and CDR2 is FQNNGV. The CDR3 totals 14 residues. Germline trimming cut 6 bases from V and 5 bases from J; bases unmatched to any gene: 9.